This T cell receptor (beta chain) appears in the sequencing data of a study of T-cell reconstitution after alpha-beta-depleted transplantation in children. Study-level results: Surviving thymic progenitors and recipient T cells were the source of high TCRbeta diversity at day 60 in some patients.

Unique molecular identifiers were used in preparing the TCRbeta library. TCRdb redid the calling of the PCR reads with MiXCR, one entry per CDR3 protein. The sample shows over 150,000 distinct CDR3 sequences, approximately 6.9% of them seen only once. Losses at the gene ends were 2 bases for V and 9 bases for J; bases not matched to a gene: 5. Germline CDR1 and CDR2: DFQATT and SNEGSKA (reference sequence). The CDR3 has 12 residues. This clonotype showed up many times. The antigen remains unidentified. The J gene is TRBJ2-3, the V gene TRBV20-1; 7 bases are a match to TRBD2. The sequence came from a boy aged 2 to 9 with acute lymphoblastic leukemia, due to receive a stem cell transplant. The specimen comprised PBMCs, sampled before TCRalphabeta/CD19-depleted stem cell transplant. The CDR3 DNA reads TGCAGTGCTAGACGAGGACTAGAGACGCAGTATTTT. As protein: CSARRGLETQYF.